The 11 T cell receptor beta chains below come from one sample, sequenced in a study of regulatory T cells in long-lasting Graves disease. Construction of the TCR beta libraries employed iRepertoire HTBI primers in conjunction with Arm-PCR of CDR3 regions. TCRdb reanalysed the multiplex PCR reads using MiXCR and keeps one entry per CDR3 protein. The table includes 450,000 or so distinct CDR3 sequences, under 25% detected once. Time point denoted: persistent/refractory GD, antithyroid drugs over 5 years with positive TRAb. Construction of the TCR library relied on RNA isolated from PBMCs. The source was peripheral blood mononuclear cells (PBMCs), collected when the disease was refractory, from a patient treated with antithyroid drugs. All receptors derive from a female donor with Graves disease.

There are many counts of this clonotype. CDR3 bases: TGTGCCACCAGTTCTCCCGGGACACCTGACTATGGCTACACCTTC. The encoded protein is CATSSPGTPDYGYTF. The rearrangement uses TRBV24-1 and TRBJ1-2, with D maybe TRBD1 (6 bases). Germline V gene sequence: CDR1 KGHDR, CDR2 SFDVKD. CDR3 length equals 15 residues. The ends were cut back, 6 bases at V and 3 bases at J, with 16 bases in the middle.

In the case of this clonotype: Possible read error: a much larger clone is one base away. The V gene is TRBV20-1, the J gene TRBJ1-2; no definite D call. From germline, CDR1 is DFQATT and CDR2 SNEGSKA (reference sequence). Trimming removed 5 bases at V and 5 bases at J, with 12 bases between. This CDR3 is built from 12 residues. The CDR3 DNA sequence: TGCAGTGCTCTTGGAATGGTGTATGGCTACACCTTC. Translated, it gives CSALGMVYGYTF.

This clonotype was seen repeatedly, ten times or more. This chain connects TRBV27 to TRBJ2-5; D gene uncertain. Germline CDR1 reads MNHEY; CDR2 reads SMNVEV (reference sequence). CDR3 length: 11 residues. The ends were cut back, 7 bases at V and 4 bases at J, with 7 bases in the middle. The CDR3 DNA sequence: TGTGCCAGCAAGGGCAGAGAGACCCAGTACTTC. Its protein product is CASKGRETQYF.

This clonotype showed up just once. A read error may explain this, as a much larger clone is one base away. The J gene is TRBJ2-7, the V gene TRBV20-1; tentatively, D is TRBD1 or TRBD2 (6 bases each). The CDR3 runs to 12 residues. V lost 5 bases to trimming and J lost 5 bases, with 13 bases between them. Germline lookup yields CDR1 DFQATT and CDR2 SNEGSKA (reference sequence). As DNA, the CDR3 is TGCAGTGCTGAACGGGGGCTACACGAGCAGTACTTC. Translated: CSAERGLHEQYF.

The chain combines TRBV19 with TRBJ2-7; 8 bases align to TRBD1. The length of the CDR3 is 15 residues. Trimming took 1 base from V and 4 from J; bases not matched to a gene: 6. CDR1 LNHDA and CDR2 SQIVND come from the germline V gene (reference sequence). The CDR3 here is CASSIGAGGAYEQYF. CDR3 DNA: TGTGCCAGTAGTATAGGGGCAGGGGGCGCTTACGAGCAGTACTTC. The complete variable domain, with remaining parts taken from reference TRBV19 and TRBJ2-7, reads DGGITQSPKYLFRKEGQNVTLSCEQNLNHDAMYWYRQDPGQGLRLIYYSQIVNDFQKGDIAEGYSVSREKKESFPLTVTSAQKNPTAFYLCASSIGAGGAYEQYFGPGTRLTVT.

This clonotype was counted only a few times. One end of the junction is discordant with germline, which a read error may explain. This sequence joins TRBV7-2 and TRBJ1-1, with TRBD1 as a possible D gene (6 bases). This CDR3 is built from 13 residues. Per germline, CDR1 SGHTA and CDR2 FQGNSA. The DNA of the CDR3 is TGTGTCAGCAGCCTCAACAGGGATAGTGGGATTTTCTTT. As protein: CVSSLNRDSGIFF.

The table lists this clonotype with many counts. CDR3 loop: CATSDPGTREQYF. The CDR3 DNA is TGTGCCACCAGTGACCCGGGCACGAGGGAGCAGTACTTC. J is TRBJ2-7 and V is TRBV24-1; D remains unclear. Germline V gene lookup returns CDR1 KGHDR and CDR2 SFDVKD. The CDR3 covers 13 residues. Trimming cost V 4 bases and J 7 bases, with 13 bases left between them.

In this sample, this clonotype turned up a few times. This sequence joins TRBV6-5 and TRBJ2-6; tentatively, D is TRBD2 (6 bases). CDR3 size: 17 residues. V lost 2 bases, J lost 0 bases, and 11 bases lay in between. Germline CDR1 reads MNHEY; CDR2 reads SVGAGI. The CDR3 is CASSYPGVLSGANVLTF. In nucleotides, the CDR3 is TGTGCCAGCAGTTACCCGGGGGTTCTCTCTGGGGCCAACGTCCTGACTTTC.

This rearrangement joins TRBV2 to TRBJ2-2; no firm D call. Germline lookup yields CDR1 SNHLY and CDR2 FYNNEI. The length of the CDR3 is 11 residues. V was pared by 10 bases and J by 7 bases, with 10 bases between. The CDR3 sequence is CANKGLGELFF. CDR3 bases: TGTGCCAATAAGGGCCTCGGGGAGCTGTTTTTT.

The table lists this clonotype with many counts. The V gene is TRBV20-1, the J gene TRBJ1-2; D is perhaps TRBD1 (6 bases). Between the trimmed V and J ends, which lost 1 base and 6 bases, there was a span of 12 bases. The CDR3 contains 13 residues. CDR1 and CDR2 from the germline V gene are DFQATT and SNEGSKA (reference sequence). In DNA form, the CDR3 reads TGCAGTGCTAGAGCGGGGGGCGAGAATGGCTACACCTTC. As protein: CSARAGGENGYTF.

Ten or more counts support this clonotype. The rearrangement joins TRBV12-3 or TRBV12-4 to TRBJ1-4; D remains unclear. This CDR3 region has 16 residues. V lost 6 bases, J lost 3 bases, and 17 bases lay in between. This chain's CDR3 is CASSPGSFAANEKLFF. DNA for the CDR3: TGTGCCAGCAGCCCAGGATCCTTTGCAGCTAATGAAAAACTGTTTTTT.